This TCR beta chain was observed in a study of blood T cell repertoires in COVID-19. Study-wide background: Spain, Italy and the United States supplied samples that represented acute and convalescent COVID-19. From T cells, B-cell-depleted T cells, or PBMCs came the material, which was cDNA or gDNA.

Seattle patients were enrolled while actively infected and followed longitudinally. The CDR3 length is 14 residues. J lost 9 bases, V lost 0 bases, and 3 bases had no gene match. Here immunoSEQ multiplex PCR was the method, and the copy in TCRdb shows in-frame clones only, minus some. The sample has fewer than 200,000 clones; roughly 87% are singletons. The TCR was taken from a woman in her seventies with COVID-19, enrolled during active disease. Sequences were obtained from peripheral blood. The gene calls are TRBV5-3 and TRBJ2-1, with TRBD2 matching over 10 bases. TRBV5-3 is an open reading frame whose function is uncertain. CDR3 sequence: CARSLALAGIEQFF. CDR3 nucleotide sequence: TGTGCCAGAAGCTTGGCACTAGCGGGAATTGAGCAGTTCTTC.